This entry features one T cell receptor beta chain sequence. As yet, its antigen is unknown. Profiling relied on immunoSEQ multiplex PCR, and the TCRdb table lists in-frame clones only, not all of them. The sample carries about 200,000 clones, less than 90% recorded once. The data were taken from a study of cytomegalovirus exposure and HLA in healthy donors. Study results and limitations: Subsequent analysis of the 120 or so validation repertoires found a tendency for first-cohort TCR clusters to co-occur.

V lost 6 bases and J lost 2, with 14 bases in between. The CDR3 runs 14 residues. CDR1 SQVTM and CDR2 ANQGSEA come from the germline V gene. The sample consisted of PBMCs. This chain joins TRBV29-1 and TRBJ2-1, with D perhaps matching TRBD2 (6 bases). The TCR was taken from a woman between 18 and 29 years old in good health and CMV-seronegative. The CDR3 coding sequence is TGCAGCGTGGGGGAGGCAGTAGCCTACAATGAGCAGTTCTTC. The encoded protein is CSVGEAVAYNEQFF.